These 14 T cell receptor beta chains were all obtained from the same sample, sequenced in a study of type 1 regulatory T cells. TCRdb passed the reads through MiXCR, listing each CDR3 protein once. Among about 18,000 distinct CDR3 sequences, about 9.4% were seen once, and the ten largest hold over 2.5%. Sequencing input: CD4+ T cells, either the whole sample or a sorted fraction (not recorded which). The receptors here all came from a human donor in good health.

V gene TRBV28 combines with J gene TRBJ1-5, with D possibly being TRBD1 (5 bases). Germline V lookup: CDR1 MDHEN, CDR2 SYDVKM. CDR3 length equals 15 residues. The V end was cut by 1 base, the J end by 6 bases, with 13 bases between. In nucleotides, the CDR3 is TGTGCCAGCAGTTTATTCGGGGCGGGGAGTCAGCCCCAGCATTTT. This gives the protein CASSLFGAGSQPQHF.

This clonotype was seen many times. V usage is TRBV2 and J usage is TRBJ2-7; no definite D call. Trimming removed 9 bases at V and 2 bases at J, with 5 bases between. The germline gives CDR1 SNHLY, CDR2 FYNNEI. The CDR3 is made up of 10 amino acids. The CDR3 sequence is CASSPYEQYF. The CDR3 region has the DNA TGTGCCAGTAGTCCCTACGAGCAGTACTTC.

This clonotype was detected many times. The chain is built from TRBV4-3 and TRBJ1-1; 8 nucleotides line up with TRBD1. Germline CDR1 LGHNA, CDR2 YSLEER. With 1 base clipped from V and 0 bases from J, the junction kept 4 bases outside the gene matches. The length of the CDR3 is 16 residues. CDR3 nucleotide sequence: TGCGCCAGCAGCCAAGCTACAGGGGGATTGAACACTGAAGCTTTCTTT. It specifies CASSQATGGLNTEAFF.

A remark on this clonotype: This sequence may be a read error, since a much larger clone differs from it by one base. V usage is TRBV20-1 and J usage is TRBJ2-5; D is unresolved. The CDR3 covers 14 residues. Germline V gene sequence: CDR1 DFQATT, CDR2 SNEGSKA (reference sequence). CDR3 sequence: CSASRSVPPETQHF. The CDR3 DNA is TGCAGTGCTAGTCGGTCAGTTCCGCCGGAGACCCAGCACTTC.

In this sample, this clonotype turned up many times. V usage is TRBV20-1 and J usage is TRBJ2-3; TRBD2 is a possible D gene (6 bases). Trimming left V 2 bases short and J 4 bases short, with 10 bases between. The CDR3 consists of 13 residues. Germline V lookup: CDR1 DFQATT, CDR2 SNEGSKA (reference sequence). The CDR3 here is CSARFGGADTQYF. DNA for the CDR3: TGCAGTGCTAGATTTGGCGGGGCAGATACGCAGTATTTT.

This clonotype was observed a handful of times. This chain links TRBV20-1 with TRBJ1-1; D is unresolved. CDR1 DFQATT and CDR2 SNEGSKA come from the germline V gene (reference sequence). Trimming took 5 bases from V and 6 from J, leaving 16 bases between them. The CDR3 length is 13 residues. As DNA, the CDR3 is TGCAGTGCTGGCCTCGGAGGGCTCCCTGAAGCTTTCTTT. Translation: CSAGLGGLPEAFF.

The V call is TRBV20-1, the J call TRBJ2-1; 11 bases are shared with TRBD2. The CDR3 extends over 17 amino acids. Per germline, CDR1 DFQATT and CDR2 SNEGSKA (reference sequence). Trimming at V came to 0 bases and at J to 3 bases, leaving 7 bases not matched to a gene. The CDR3 sequence is CSARDRLAGGVYNEQFF. The DNA for the CDR3 is TGCAGTGCTAGAGATCGTCTAGCGGGGGGAGTCTACAATGAGCAGTTCTTC.

This clonotype has a count of ten or more. The chain carries TRBV7-3 and TRBJ2-2, with 7 bases lining up with TRBD1. CDR1 is SGHTA and CDR2 is FQGTGA in the germline V gene. The CDR3 loop spans 14 amino acids. Losses at the gene ends were 6 bases for V and 3 bases for J; bases not matched to a gene: 4. This CDR3 is CASRQTGDTGELFF. The CDR3 DNA reads TGTGCCAGCAGGCAAACAGGGGACACCGGGGAGCTGTTTTTT.

This clonotype is termed medium-sized. J is TRBJ2-7 and V is TRBV20-1; no reliable D call. The V end was cut by 3 bases, the J end by 4 bases, with 13 bases between. The CDR3 is 13 amino acids. Per germline, CDR1 DFQATT and CDR2 SNEGSKA (reference sequence). CDR3 loop: CSASEATGYEQYF. In DNA, the CDR3 is TGCAGTGCTAGCGAGGCAACCGGATACGAGCAGTACTTC.

This clonotype ranks as medium-sized. This chain uses TRBV9 with TRBJ2-1; D uncertain. V lost 3 bases, J lost 4 bases, and 11 bases lay in between. Germline V lookup: CDR1 SGDLS, CDR2 YYNGEE. This CDR3 is 14 amino acids long. Here the CDR3 reads CASSGRVEYNEQFF. The CDR3 region has the DNA TGTGCCAGCAGCGGCCGGGTCGAATACAATGAGCAGTTCTTC.

This clonotype came up many times. The chain has TRBV18 and TRBJ1-6; 10 bases are shared with TRBD1. The CDR3 length is 17 residues. The V and J ends lost 1 base and 7 bases, in that order; junction bases with no gene match: 7. Germline CDR1 is KGHSH and CDR2 is LQKENI. Here the CDR3 DNA reads TGTGCCAGCTCACCACTTCCCGGACAGGGGGGCAATTCACCCCTCCACTTT. This gives the protein CASSPLPGQGGNSPLHF.

This clonotype came up many times. CDR3: CASRETGEYNEQFF. The CDR3 bases are TGTGCCAGCAGGGAAACAGGGGAGTACAATGAGCAGTTCTTC. The chain combines TRBV28 with TRBJ2-1, with 7 nucleotides matching TRBD1. From germline, CDR1 is MDHEN and CDR2 SYDVKM. V gave up 6 bases and J gave up 4 bases; unmatched junction bases: 6. The CDR3 is 14 residues long. Supplemented by reference TRBV28 and TRBJ2-1, the full variable domain reads DVKVTQSSRYLVKRTGEKVFLECVQDMDHENMFWYRQDPGLGLRLIYFSYDVKMKEKGDIPEGYSVSREKKERFSLILESASTNQTSMYLCASRETGEYNEQFFGPGTRLTVL.

In its sample, this clonotype was seen a few times. V usage is TRBV7-2 and J usage is TRBJ2-1; no definite D call. The V gene's germline CDR1 is SGHTA and CDR2 FQGNSA. There are 15 residues in the CDR3. V lost 2 bases to trimming and J lost 4 bases, with 12 bases between them. The CDR3 coding sequence is TGTGCCAGCAGCTTAAGTGGTCAAGGGTACAATGAGCAGTTCTTC. Amino acid sequence: CASSLSGQGYNEQFF.

This clonotype occurred many times. The V gene is TRBV7-3, the J gene TRBJ2-2, with D possibly being TRBD2 (6 bases). Germline V gene data show CDR1 as SGHTA and CDR2 as FQGTGA. Trimming took off 2 bases at V and 2 bases at J, with 12 bases between the two ends. CDR3 size: 16 residues. The CDR3 region has the DNA TGTGCCAGCAGCTTAGGAGGGCAGGGCAACACCGGGGAGCTGTTTTTT. Encoded protein: CASSLGGQGNTGELFF.